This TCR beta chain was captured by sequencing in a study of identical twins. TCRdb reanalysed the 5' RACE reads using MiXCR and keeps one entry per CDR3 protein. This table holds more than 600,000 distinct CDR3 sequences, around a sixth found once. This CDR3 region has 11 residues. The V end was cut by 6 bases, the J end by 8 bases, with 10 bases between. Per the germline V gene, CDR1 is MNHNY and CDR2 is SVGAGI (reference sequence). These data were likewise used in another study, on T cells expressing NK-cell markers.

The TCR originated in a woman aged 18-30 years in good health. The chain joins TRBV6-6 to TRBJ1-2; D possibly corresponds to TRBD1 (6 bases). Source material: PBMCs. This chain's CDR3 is CASRYRDGYTF. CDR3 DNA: TGTGCCAGCAGGTACAGGGACGGCTACACCTTC.